This T cell receptor (beta chain) came from a study of cytomegalovirus exposure and HLA in healthy donors (dated by TCRdb to 2017 to 2019). About the full investigation: According to an earlier analysis of a few hundred of the donors, roughly 180 million T cells yielded approximately 120 million unique TCR beta sequences and about 300 Gb of sequence data. About 310 gigabases of sequencing data and approximately 85 million unique TCR sequences were included in an early release covering about 600 HLA-typed donors. The genetic ancestry cluster associated with self-reported Caucasian donors included around four fifths of the roughly 400 genotyped donors. The study aimed to test whether cataloging public T cell receptors could reveal signatures of past pathogen exposure. Using immunosequencing, the study profiled T cell repertoires from approximately 700 subjects and related those repertoires to cytomegalovirus serostatus. Besides the first cohort of 550 to 750 subjects, a separate validation cohort made up of 120 different subjects was used. High-throughput TCR immunosequencing, statistical association of individual TCRs with disease status, and machine learning were combined to predict cytomegalovirus infection status. A later analysis re-examined previously published TCR beta repertoires from over 500 donors and added high-resolution HLA genotyping to investigate patterns of TCR occurrence. In the later analysis, no new phenotypic data were used to find candidate immune exposures; instead, reliance was placed on TCR beta sequences and their occurrence across donors. An earlier analysis of a few hundred of the donors applied high-throughput TCR beta sequencing to assess whether each TCR beta V gene segment acted as functional or pseudogenic. Donor age, sex, ethnicity and CMV serostatus were compiled alongside the repertoire data. In a later genetic analysis, genome-wide SNP genotypes for 398 of the 666 donors were used, and that subset was treated as a discovery cohort. Every discovery cohort repertoire had been produced on one sequencing platform. Class I and class II HLA loci were covered by the typing at four-digit resolution. The number of typed donors differed by locus: about 620-630 for A, B, C, DRB1 and DQB1; approximately 540 for DQA1; 606 for DPA1; and some 450 for DPB1. Roughly 5 DR-DQ haplotypes were handled as single units for association and clustering, since linkage in the cohort was strong. On average, 235,054 unique TCR beta nucleotide sequences were sequenced per donor among some 430 genotyped donors of the cohort, with roughly 18% of those sequences being non-productive. Study-level results and caveats: According to a later analysis, TCR association rates differed among HLA loci, with DRB1 alleles showing the most associated TCRs and HLA-C alleles showing the fewest. A later analysis associated 15,000 to 20,000 TCR beta sequences with specific HLA alleles at a false discovery rate of 0.05. When HLA alleles, especially DR and DQ, strongly co-occurred, TCR associations were difficult to assign to individual alleles. The 87-base-pair reads could not distinguish some IMGT-functional V segments, including TRBV6-2 and TRBV6-3, so those segments were excluded. According to a later genetic analysis, donors in an Asian-associated ancestry cluster had fewer N-insertions in productive TCRs than the approximately 610-donor mean. Only TCR beta chains were sequenced in this cohort, and the absence of alpha or paired-chain data limited detectable features. In the study, about 150 TCR beta chains were listed as associated with cytomegalovirus. CMV serostatus was the only immune exposure information available for the cohort. HLA typing was unavailable for some donors at each locus, so association tests used only the typed subset. A further reported finding was that TCR beta sequences accurately predicted the HLA-A and HLA-B alleles for most subjects in the first cohort. According to the authors, the approach could potentially be generalized to other disease states and immunological phenotypes. In a later analysis, most CMV-associated TCR beta chains were found to appear HLA-restricted, with HLA associations seemingly driven largely by CMV exposure. Roughly uniform sequencing depth across donors was assumed in presence/absence analyses, although this assumption may not hold. In vitro tests confirmed that a few of the cytomegalovirus-associated TCR beta chains recognize cytomegalovirus antigens. In an earlier analysis of several hundred of the donors, most TCR beta V segments were observed in productive rearrangements about 90% or about 30% of the time, broadly matching IMGT annotations. Linkage disequilibrium might explain the correlated functional status among segregating V segments, but an unknown experimental factor could not be excluded. In a later genetic analysis, a missense DCLRE1C variant was associated with V-gene and J-gene trimming of TCR beta chains, and the association was replicated in an independent cohort. The classifier was reported to diagnose cytomegalovirus status with high specificity and sensitivity in both the original cohort and the validation cohort. In a later analysis, HLA-associated TCR beta chains showed more clonal expansion and lower generation probabilities than non-associated chains that were equally common. A cluster of highly shared sequence variants was judged likely to represent a technical artifact of the sequencing pipeline. A later analysis reported that several top co-occurrence clusters appeared linked to parvovirus B19, influenza, CMV and Epstein-Barr virus. Most TCR sequences were observed very rarely across donors, whereas some public TCRs were present in many individuals. The earlier analysis of some 560 of the donors excluded 15 to 20 rarely observed V segments, including chromosome 9 orphons, because counts were too low.

To prepare the library, the immunoSEQ multiplex PCR assay was applied. The multiplex PCR relied on a mix of 60 forward primers for TCR Vbeta segments and 13 reverse primers for TCR Jbeta segments. The CDR3 region of rearranged TCR beta genes was amplified from genomic DNA by a multiplex PCR assay. The amplified TCR beta libraries were sequenced on the Illumina HiSeq System as 87-base-pair reads. The published analysis was carried out like this. A later analysis counted some 74 million unique TCR beta chains across the 650 to 800 repertoires, and roughly 9.9 million of these chains were shared by at least two donors. A nearest-neighbor algorithm error-corrected the raw reads and collapsed the reads into unique sequences, merging closely related sequences to remove PCR and sequencing errors. Alignment of CDR3 sequences to IMGT reference sequences was used to assign V, D and J gene segments. Each retained sequence needed at least a six-nucleotide match to both a V gene segment and a J gene segment. Rearrangements were called productive when the CDR3 lacked stop codons and stayed in frame with V and J; all others were non-productive. CDR3 was defined according to IMGT convention as the region running from the second conserved V-encoded cysteine to the conserved J-encoded phenylalanine. In an earlier analysis of approximately 500 of the donors, sequences lacking an unambiguous match to a single V gene segment were excluded. In an earlier analysis of approximately 590 of the donors, a V segment was called functional when productive rearrangements were above 56.7%, and segregating when the standard deviation between donors exceeded 5%. A statistical classification framework was built for diagnosing cytomegalovirus status from the catalog of TCR beta chain sequences. V and J gene assignment, in a later analysis, came from comparing TCR nucleotide sequences with IMGT/GENE-DB human TR gene sequences. A later analysis assigned CDR3 sequences and most-parsimonious VDJ recombination scenarios with the TCRdist pipeline. In a later analysis, each TCR beta chain was defined by its CDR3 amino acid sequence together with its V-gene family, and reads lacking a unique V-gene family were excluded. As a way to deal with suspected cross-contamination and a sequencing artifact, a later analysis dropped over 550 nucleotide sequences that were highly shared and had low generation probability. For each public chain, a later analysis derived a clonal expansion index from normalized ranks of inferred template counts within each repertoire. Generation probabilities in a later analysis came from a VDJ recombination model fitted to out-of-frame rearrangements, and those results were checked against IGoR. A later analysis scored TCR-TCR, TCR-HLA and TCR-CMV co-occurrence with hypergeometric tests, applying a repertoire-size bias correction to TCR pairs. False discovery rates were estimated in a later analysis by permuting HLA or CMV assignments 20 times. A later analysis grouped co-occurring TCRs with DBSCAN, adding TCRdist sequence similarity when clustering within HLA-allele-positive subsets. Co-occurrence clustering excluded repertoires with fewer than 30,000 or more than 120,000 public chains, plus five with anomalous nucleotide sharing. Imported from immuneACCESS, the table was reduced by TCRdb to in-frame sequences with V and J called. These copies leave out some clones; in studies compared against another copy, an unresolved V gene accounts for under half, and the cause of the remainder is not known. V, J and clone size reflect that table, while D and trimming were determined from the DNA. The sample table holds 55,000 to 80,000 clones, of which roughly 74% were seen once. Under 30% of the sample belongs to the ten largest clones.

The cohort was made up of several hundred healthy bone marrow donors. At the time of sampling, every cohort member was nominally healthy, though immune exposures that went unrecorded were likely present. The donor was CMV seropositive and was included in the group of 250 to 300 seropositive cohort members. A peripheral blood sample was provided by each donor, and peripheral blood mononuclear cells were used for TCR beta sequencing. The Qiagen DNeasy Blood Extraction Kit was used to extract genomic DNA from the blood cell samples. From the cysteine through the phenylalanine, the CDR3 covers 16 amino acids. This entry keeps only the CDR3 DNA: 48 bases, framed from base 1. V loses 2 bases, J loses 9 bases, and the germline ends lie 18 bases apart. The germline V gene specifies SGHRS as CDR1 and YFSETQ as CDR2. A note on this clone: What this receptor recognizes is not known. It has no much larger one-base neighbor in the sample; base qualities were not kept.

The sequence derives from a woman between 40 and 50 years old in good health and CMV-seropositive. The rearrangement combines TRBV5-1 with TRBJ1-6; a tentative D call is TRBD1 (5 bases match). Sequenced: PBMCs. CDR3 sequence: CASSLPRPGTGSPLHF. The DNA reads TGCGCCAGCAGCTTACCCCGGCCCGGGACTGGTTCACCCCTCCACTTT.